This T cell receptor beta chain was recorded in a study of blood T cells in healthy people across ages. Study-level results: There were more naive CD4+ cells and higher diversity in long-lived donors than in aged donors.

This clonotype has a count of ten or more. Antigen: not known. The donors, aged about 6 to 90, were healthy Caucasians from Russia. Each individual donor underwent a draw of ten milliliters of peripheral blood. The total RNA that was extracted per sample amounted to at least 5 micrograms. PCR was performed a second time for 7 to 11 cycles using a sample-barcoded 5' primer and a J-beta primer mix. TCRdb called the 5' RACE reads again in MiXCR, with one record for every CDR3 protein. In the table there are 1.5 million to 2 million distinct CDR3 sequences, 28% of which are singletons. The CDR3 has 15 amino acids. Germline V lookup: CDR1 MNHEY, CDR2 SMNVEV (reference sequence). The ends lost 5 bases at V and 3 bases at J; junction bases unmatched: 6.

The gene calls are TRBV27 and TRBJ2-7, with 11 nucleotides matching TRBD2. Input material: blood. The sequence was obtained from a woman aged 25 to 39 in good health. CDR3 nucleotide sequence: TGTGCCAGCAGTCTGACTAGCGGGGTTGGCTACGAGCAGTACTTC. Protein: CASSLTSGVGYEQYF.